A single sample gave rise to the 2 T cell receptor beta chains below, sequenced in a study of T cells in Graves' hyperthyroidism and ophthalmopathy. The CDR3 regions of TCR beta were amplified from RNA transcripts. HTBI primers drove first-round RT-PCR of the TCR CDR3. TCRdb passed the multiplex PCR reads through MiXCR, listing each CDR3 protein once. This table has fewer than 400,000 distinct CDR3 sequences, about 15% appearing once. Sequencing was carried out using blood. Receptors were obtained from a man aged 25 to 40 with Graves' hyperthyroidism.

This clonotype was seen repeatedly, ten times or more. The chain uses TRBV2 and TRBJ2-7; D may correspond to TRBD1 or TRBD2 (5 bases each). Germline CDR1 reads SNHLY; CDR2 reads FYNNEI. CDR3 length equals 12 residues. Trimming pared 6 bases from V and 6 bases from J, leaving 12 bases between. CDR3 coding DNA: TGTGCCAGCAGCAGGGCGGGCGGCGAGCAGTACTTC. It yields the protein CASSRAGGEQYF.

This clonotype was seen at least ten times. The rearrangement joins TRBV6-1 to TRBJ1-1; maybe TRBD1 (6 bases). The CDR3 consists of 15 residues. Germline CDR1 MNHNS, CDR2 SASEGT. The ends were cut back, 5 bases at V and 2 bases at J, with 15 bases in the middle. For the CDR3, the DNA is TGTGCCAGCAGTCAGCTGGACAGTCCAAACACTGAAGCTTTCTTT. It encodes CASSQLDSPNTEAFF.